Below, 3 T cell receptor beta chains from the same sample are listed, as sequenced in a study of T cells after yellow fever vaccination. TCRdb analysed the 5' RACE reads with MiXCR anew, one entry per CDR3 protein. This sample yields hundreds of thousands of distinct CDR3 sequences, of which approximately 13% are seen a single time; 3.2% belongs to the top ten. This specimen was CD4+ T cells sorted from PBMCs, taken 15 days after the yellow fever booster vaccination. These receptors were taken from a man younger than 35 who received the YFV17D yellow fever vaccine.

The V gene is TRBV6-5, the J gene TRBJ2-2; a weak D match, TRBD2 (6 bases). Trimming removed 6 bases at V and 1 base at J, with 15 bases between. The V gene's germline CDR1 is MNHEY and CDR2 SVGAGI. CDR3 length: 16 residues. The CDR3 protein is CASSRNGLWNTGELFF. Written as DNA, the CDR3 is TGTGCCAGCAGCCGAAATGGACTATGGAACACCGGGGAGCTGTTTTTT.

The V call is TRBV9, the J call TRBJ2-3, with D possibly being TRBD1 or TRBD2 (6 bases each). V dropped 0 bases and J dropped 6 bases, with 14 bases sitting between them. In germline, CDR1 is SGDLS, CDR2 YYNGEE. This CDR3 contains 15 residues. The CDR3 is CASSVAPGEADTQYF. The CDR3 DNA is TGTGCCAGCAGCGTAGCGCCAGGGGAGGCGGATACGCAGTATTTT. The whole variable domain, remainder taken from reference TRBV9 and TRBJ2-3, is DSGVTQTPKHLITATGQRVTLRCSPRSGDLSVYWYQQSLDQGLQFLIQYYNGEERAKGNILERFSAQQFPDLHSELNLSSLELGDSALYFCASSVAPGEADTQYFGPGTRLTVL.

The chain employs TRBV5-1 and TRBJ2-3; the D gene is possibly TRBD1 (6 bases). Looked up from germline, CDR1 is SGHRS and CDR2 is YFSETQ. Trimming shortened V by 0 bases and J by 5 bases, and 13 bases separated the two germline ends. The CDR3 loop spans 15 amino acids. DNA of the CDR3: TGCGCCAGCAGCTTGGGGTCTACCAGGGGAGATACGCAGTATTTT. It specifies CASSLGSTRGDTQYF. Using reference TRBV5-1 and TRBJ2-3 for the parts outside the CDR3, the full variable domain is KAGVTQTPRYLIKTRGQQVTLSCSPISGHRSVSWYQQTPGQGLQFLFEYFSETQRNKGNFPGRFSGRQFSNSRSEMNVSTLELGDSALYLCASSLGSTRGDTQYFGPGTRLTVL.